This T cell receptor beta chain was sequenced during a study of technical replicates of blood from a handful of donors. Method: immunoSEQ multiplex PCR; TCRdb's copy keeps in-frame clones and lacks some. The sample has 55,000 to 75,000 clones, over 85% seen once. Germline CDR1 MNHNS, CDR2 SASEGT. J lost 3 bases, V lost 9 bases, and 12 bases had no gene match. The CDR3 runs 15 residues. The material sequenced was PBMCs. The sequence derives from a human donor in good health. Some clones in this sample may be carry-over from other donors' samples. The chain combines TRBV6-1 with TRBJ2-7, with 9 bases lining up with TRBD1. The DNA of the CDR3 is TGTGCCAGTTCGTATCTCCGGGACAGGGACTACGAGCAGTACTTC. This translates into CASSYLRDRDYEQYF.